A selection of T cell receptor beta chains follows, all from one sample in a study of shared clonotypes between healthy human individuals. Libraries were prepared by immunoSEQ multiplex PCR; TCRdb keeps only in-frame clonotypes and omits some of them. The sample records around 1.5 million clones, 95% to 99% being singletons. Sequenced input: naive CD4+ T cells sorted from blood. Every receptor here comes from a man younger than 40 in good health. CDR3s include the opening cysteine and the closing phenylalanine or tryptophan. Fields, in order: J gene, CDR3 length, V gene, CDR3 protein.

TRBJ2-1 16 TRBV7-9 CASSLEGLAGVDEQFF
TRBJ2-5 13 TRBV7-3 CASSLYRGKTQYF
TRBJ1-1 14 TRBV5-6 CASKPRPVNTEAFF
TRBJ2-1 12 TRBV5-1 CASSSRGGEQFF
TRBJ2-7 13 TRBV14 CASSPDSPYEQYF
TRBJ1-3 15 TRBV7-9 CASSMTPSSGNTIYF
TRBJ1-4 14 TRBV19 CASSTTATNEKLFF
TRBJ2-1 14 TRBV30 CAWSGTGLDDEQFF
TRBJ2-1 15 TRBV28 CASRQTSGRLNEQFF
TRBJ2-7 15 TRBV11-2 CASSSPTSGRTEQYF
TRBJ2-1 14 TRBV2 CASSRLAGVNEQFF
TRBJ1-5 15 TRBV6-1 CASSERHFTNQPQHF
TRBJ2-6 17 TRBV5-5 CASSLTASSSGANVLTF
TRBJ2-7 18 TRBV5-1 CASSLSGTGDLGRYEQYF